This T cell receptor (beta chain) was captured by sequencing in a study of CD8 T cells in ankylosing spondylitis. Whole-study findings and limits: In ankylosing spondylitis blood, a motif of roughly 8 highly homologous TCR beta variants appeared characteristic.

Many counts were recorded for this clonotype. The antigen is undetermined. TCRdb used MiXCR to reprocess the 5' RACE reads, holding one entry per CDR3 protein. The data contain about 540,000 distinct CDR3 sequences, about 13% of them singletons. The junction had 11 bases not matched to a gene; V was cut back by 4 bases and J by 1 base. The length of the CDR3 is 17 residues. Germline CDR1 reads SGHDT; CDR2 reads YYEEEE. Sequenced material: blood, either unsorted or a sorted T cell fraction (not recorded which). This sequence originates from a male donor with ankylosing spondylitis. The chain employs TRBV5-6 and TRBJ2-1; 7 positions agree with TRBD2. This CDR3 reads CASSPLPTGLSYNEQFF. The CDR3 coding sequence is TGTGCCAGCAGCCCCCTCCCTACGGGACTATCCTACAATGAGCAGTTCTTC.